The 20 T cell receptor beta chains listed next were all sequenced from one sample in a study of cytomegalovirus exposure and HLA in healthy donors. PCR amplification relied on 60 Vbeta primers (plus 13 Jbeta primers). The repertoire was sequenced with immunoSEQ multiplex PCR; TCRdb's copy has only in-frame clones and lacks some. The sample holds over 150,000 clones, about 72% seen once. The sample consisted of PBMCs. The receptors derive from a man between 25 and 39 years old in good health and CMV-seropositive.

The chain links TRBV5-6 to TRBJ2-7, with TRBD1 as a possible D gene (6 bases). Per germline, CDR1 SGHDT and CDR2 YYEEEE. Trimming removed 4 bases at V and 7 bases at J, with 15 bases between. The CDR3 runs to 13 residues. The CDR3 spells CASSKIQGGEQYF. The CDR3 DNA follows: TGTGCCAGCAGCAAAATACAGGGCGGGGAGCAGTACTTC.

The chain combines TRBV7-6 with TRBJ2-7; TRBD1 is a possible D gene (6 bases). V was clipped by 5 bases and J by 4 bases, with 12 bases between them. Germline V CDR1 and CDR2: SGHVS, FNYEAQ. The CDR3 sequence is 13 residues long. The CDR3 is CASSTRTAYEQYF. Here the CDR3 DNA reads TGTGCCAGCAGCACCCGGACAGCTTACGAGCAGTACTTC.

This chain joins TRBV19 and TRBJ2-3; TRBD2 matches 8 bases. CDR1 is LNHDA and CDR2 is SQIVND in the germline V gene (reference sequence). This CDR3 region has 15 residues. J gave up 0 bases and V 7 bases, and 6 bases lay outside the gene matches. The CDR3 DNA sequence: TGTGCCAGTAAGATAGCGGGGACGAGCACAGATACGCAGTATTTT. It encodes CASKIAGTSTDTQYF.

CDR3 residues: CASSQGGHPNTGELFF. The CDR3 DNA follows: TGCGCCAGCAGCCAAGGAGGACACCCGAACACCGGGGAGCTGTTTTTT. This chain uses TRBV4-1 with TRBJ2-2; maybe TRBD1 (5 bases). Trimming left V 1 base short and J 0 bases short, with 9 bases between. Germline V lookup: CDR1 MGHRA, CDR2 YSYEKL. The CDR3 sequence is 16 residues long.

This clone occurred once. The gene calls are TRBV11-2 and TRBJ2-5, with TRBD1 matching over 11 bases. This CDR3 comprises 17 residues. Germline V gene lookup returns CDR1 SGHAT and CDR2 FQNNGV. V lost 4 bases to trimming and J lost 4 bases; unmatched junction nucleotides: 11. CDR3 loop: CASSSPGQGEWRETQYF. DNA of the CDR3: TGTGCCAGCAGCTCACCGGGACAGGGGGAGTGGCGAGAGACCCAGTACTTC.

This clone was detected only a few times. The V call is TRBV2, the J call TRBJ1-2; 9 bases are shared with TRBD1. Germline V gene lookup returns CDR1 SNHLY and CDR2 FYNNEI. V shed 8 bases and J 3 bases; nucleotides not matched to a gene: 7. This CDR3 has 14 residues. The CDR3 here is CASLQGQGHYGYTF. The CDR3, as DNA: TGTGCCAGCCTACAGGGACAGGGCCACTATGGCTACACCTTC.

CDR3 sequence reads: CASTQGAANTEAFF. The DNA for the CDR3 is TGTGCCAGCACCCAAGGGGCAGCGAACACTGAAGCTTTCTTT. V and J are TRBV9 and TRBJ1-1, with D perhaps matching TRBD1 (5 bases). Between the trimmed V and J ends, which lost 6 bases and 1 base, there was a span of 13 bases. The CDR3 length is 14 residues. The germline CDR1 and CDR2 sequences are SGDLS and YYNGEE.

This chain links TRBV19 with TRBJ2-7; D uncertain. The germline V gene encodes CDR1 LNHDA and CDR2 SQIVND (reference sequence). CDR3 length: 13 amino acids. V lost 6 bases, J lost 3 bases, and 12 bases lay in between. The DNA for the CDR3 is TGTGCCAGTAGCCCAACGGTTAACTACGAGCAGTACTTC. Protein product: CASSPTVNYEQYF. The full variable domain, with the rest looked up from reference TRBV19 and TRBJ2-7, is DGGITQSPKYLFRKEGQNVTLSCEQNLNHDAMYWYRQDPGQGLRLIYYSQIVNDFQKGDIAEGYSVSREKKESFPLTVTSAQKNPTAFYLCASSPTVNYEQYFGPGTRLTVT.

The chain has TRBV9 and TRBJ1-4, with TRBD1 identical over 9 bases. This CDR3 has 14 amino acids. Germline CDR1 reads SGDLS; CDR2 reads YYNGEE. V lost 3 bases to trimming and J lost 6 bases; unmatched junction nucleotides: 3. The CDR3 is CASSAGDRDEKLFF. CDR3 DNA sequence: TGTGCCAGCAGCGCCGGGGACAGGGATGAAAAACTGTTTTTT.

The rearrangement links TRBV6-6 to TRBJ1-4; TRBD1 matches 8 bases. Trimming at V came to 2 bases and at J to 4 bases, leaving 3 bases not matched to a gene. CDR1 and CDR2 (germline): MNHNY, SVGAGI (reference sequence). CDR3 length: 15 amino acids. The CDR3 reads CASSYLGQGNEKLFF. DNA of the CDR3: TGTGCCAGCAGTTACCTAGGACAGGGTAATGAAAAACTGTTTTTT.

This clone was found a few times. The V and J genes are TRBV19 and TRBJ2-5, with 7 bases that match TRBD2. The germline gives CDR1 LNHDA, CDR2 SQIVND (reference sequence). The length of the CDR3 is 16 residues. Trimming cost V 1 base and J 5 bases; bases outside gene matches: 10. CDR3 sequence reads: CASSIGLAAVGETQYF. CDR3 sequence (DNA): TGTGCCAGTAGTATAGGTCTAGCGGCCGTCGGGGAGACCCAGTACTTC.

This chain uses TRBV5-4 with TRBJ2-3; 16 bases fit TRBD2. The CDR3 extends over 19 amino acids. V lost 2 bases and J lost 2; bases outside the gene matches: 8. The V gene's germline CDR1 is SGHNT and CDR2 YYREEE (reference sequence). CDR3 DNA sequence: TGTGCCAGCAGCTTCCCGGGACTAGCGGGGGGGTCTGTCACAGATACGCAGTATTTT. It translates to CASSFPGLAGGSVTDTQYF.

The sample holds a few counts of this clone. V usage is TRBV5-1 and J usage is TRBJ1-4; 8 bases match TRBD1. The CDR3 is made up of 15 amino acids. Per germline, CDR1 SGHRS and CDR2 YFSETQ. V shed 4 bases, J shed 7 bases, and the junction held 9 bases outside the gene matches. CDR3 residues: CASSPTGEEAEKLFF. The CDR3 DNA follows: TGCGCCAGCAGCCCGACAGGGGAAGAGGCTGAAAAACTGTTTTTT. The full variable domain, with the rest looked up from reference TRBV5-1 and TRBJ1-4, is KAGVTQTPRYLIKTRGQQVTLSCSPISGHRSVSWYQQTPGQGLQFLFEYFSETQRNKGNFPGRFSGRQFSNSRSEMNVSTLELGDSALYLCASSPTGEEAEKLFFGSGTQLSVL.

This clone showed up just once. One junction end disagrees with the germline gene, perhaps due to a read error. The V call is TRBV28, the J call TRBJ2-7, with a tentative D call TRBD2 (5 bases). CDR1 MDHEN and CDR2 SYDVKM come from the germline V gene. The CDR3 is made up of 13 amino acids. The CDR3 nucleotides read TGTGCCTGCAGTGTGTTAAACGGGGACGAGCAGTACTTC. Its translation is CACSVLNGDEQYF.

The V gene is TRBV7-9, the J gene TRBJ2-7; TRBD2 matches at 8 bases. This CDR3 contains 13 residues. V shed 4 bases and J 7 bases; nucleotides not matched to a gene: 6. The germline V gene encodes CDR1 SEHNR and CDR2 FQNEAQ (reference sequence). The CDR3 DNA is TGTGCCAGCAGCTCGAGCGGGGGTAGGGAGCAGTACTTC. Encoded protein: CASSSSGGREQYF. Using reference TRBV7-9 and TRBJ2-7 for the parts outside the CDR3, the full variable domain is DTGVSQNPRHKITKRGQNVTFRCDPISEHNRLYWYRQTLGQGPEFLTYFQNEAQLEKSRLLSDRFSAERPKGSFSTLEIQRTEQGDSAMYLCASSSSGGREQYFGPGTRLTVT.

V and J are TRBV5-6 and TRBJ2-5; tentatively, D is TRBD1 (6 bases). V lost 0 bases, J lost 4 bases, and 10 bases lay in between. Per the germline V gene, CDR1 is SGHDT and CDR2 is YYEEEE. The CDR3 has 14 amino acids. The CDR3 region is CASSLATGRETQYF. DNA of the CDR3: TGTGCCAGCAGCTTGGCTACAGGGCGAGAGACCCAGTACTTC.

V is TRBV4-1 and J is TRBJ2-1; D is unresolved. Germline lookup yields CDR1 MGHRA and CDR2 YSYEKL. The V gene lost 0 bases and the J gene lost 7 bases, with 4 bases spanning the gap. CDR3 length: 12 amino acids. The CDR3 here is CASSQDGNEQFF. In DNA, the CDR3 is TGCGCCAGCAGCCAAGACGGGAATGAGCAGTTCTTC.

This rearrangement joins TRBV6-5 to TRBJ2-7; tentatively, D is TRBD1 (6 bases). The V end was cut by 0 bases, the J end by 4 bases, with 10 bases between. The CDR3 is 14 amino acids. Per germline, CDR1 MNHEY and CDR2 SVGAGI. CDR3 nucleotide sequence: TGTGCCAGCAGTTACTCACAGGGAAGGTACGAGCAGTACTTC. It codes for CASSYSQGRYEQYF.

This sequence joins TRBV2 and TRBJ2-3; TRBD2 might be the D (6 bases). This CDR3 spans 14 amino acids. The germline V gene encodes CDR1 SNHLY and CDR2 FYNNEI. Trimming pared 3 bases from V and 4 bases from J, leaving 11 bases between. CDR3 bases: TGTGCCAGCAGTGATCGGCGGGGTCCAGATACGCAGTATTTT. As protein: CASSDRRGPDTQYF.

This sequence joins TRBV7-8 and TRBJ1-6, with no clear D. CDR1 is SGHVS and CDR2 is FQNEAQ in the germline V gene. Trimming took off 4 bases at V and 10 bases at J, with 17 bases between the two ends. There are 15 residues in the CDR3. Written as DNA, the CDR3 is TGTGCCAGCAGCTCATCGAATCTCCACGGGTCACCCCTCCACTTT. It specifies CASSSSNLHGSPLHF. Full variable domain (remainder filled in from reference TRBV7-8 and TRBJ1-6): GAGVSQSPRYKVAKRGQDVALRCDPISGHVSLFWYQQALGQGPEFLTYFQNEAQLDKSGLPSDRFFAERPEGSVSTLKIQRTQQEDSAVYLCASSSSNLHGSPLHFGNGTRLTVT.